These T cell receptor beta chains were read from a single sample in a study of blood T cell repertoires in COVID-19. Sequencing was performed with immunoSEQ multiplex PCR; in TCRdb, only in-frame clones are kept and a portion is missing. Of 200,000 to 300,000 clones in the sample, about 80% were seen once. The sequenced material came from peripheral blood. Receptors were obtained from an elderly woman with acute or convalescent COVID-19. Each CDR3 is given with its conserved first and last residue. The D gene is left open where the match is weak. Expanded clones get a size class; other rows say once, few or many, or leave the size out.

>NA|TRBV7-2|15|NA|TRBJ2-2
CASSLDVGVPGELFF
TGTGCCAGCAGCTTAGACGTCGGGGTCCCCGGGGAGCTGTTTTTT
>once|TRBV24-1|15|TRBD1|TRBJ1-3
CATSDSRGSGNTIYF
TGTGCCACCAGTGATTCCAGGGGGTCAGGAAACACCATATATTTT
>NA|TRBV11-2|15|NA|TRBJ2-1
CASSLPAARYNEQFF
TGTGCCAGCAGCTTACCCGCGGCTAGGTACAATGAGCAGTTCTTC
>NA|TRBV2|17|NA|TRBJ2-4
CASNYGQTKSVKNIQYF
TGTGCCAGCAATTACGGACAGACCAAGTCCGTCAAAAACATTCAGTACTTC
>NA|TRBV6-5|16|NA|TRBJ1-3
CASSYSSGNSGNTIYF
TGTGCCAGCAGTTACTCGAGTGGTAACTCTGGAAACACCATATATTTT
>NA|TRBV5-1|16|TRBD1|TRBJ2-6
CASSEGQGAGANVLTF
TGCGCCAGCAGCGAGGGACAGGGGGCTGGGGCCAACGTCCTGACTTTC
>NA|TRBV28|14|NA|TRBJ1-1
CASSFSRVNTEAFF
TGTGCCAGCAGTTTCAGCAGGGTCAACACTGAAGCTTTCTTT
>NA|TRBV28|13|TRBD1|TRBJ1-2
CASSRGPSYGYTF
TGTGCCAGCAGTAGGGGGCCTAGCTATGGCTACACCTTC
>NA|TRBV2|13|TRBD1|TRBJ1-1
CATFDRVWGEAFF
TGTGCCACCTTCGACAGGGTCTGGGGTGAAGCTTTCTTT
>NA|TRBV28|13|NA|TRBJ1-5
CASVKGFNQPQHF
TGTGCCAGCGTAAAGGGGTTCAATCAGCCCCAGCATTTT
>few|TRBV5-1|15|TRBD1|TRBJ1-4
CASRRDAAGGEKLFF
TGCGCCAGCAGACGGGATGCGGCAGGGGGTGAAAAACTGTTTTTT
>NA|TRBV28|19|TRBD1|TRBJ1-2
CASSLRPPNQRQGSYGYTF
TGTGCCAGCAGTTTAAGGCCTCCCAATCAGAGACAGGGAAGCTATGGCTACACCTTC
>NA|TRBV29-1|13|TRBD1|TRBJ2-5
CSVDHRGQETQYF
TGCAGCGTTGACCACAGGGGGCAAGAGACCCAGTACTTC
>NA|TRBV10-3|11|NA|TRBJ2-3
CAISGGGTQYF
TGTGCCATCAGTGGGGGAGGTACGCAGTATTTT
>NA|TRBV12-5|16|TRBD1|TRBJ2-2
CASGLIPGQITGELFF
TGTGCTAGTGGTTTGATCCCGGGACAGATCACCGGGGAGCTGTTTTTT
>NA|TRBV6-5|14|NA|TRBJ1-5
CASSRGVSNQPQHF
TGTGCCAGCAGTCGGGGAGTTAGCAATCAGCCCCAGCATTTT
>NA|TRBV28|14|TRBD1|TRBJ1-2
CASSLRRTGGGYTF
TGTGCCAGCAGTTTGAGGAGGACAGGGGGCGGCTACACCTTC
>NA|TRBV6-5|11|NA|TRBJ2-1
CASSSGNEQFF
TGTGCCAGCTCCTCGGGAAATGAGCAGTTCTTC
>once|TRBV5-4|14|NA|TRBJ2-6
CASSSESGANVLTF
TGTGCCAGCAGCTCTGAGTCTGGGGCCAACGTCCTGACTTTC
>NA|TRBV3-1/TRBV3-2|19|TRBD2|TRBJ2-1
CASSPRTSGGVSSYNEQFF
TGTGCCAGCAGCCCTAGGACTAGCGGGGGGGTAAGCTCCTACAATGAGCAGTTCTTC
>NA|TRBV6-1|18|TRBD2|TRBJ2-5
CASSEAPSGGAGKETQYF
TGTGCCAGCAGTGAAGCTCCTAGCGGGGGGGCCGGGAAAGAGACCCAGTACTTC
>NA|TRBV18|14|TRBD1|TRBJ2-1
CASSPTGFDNEQFF
TGTGCCAGCTCACCGACAGGGTTTGACAATGAGCAGTTCTTC
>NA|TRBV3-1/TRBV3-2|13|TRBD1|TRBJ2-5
CASSLQGDGTQYF
TGTGCCAGCAGCCTACAGGGGGATGGGACCCAGTACTTC
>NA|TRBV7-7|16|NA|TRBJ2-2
CASSLAFDKNTGELFF
TGTGCTAGCAGCTTAGCTTTCGACAAGAACACCGGGGAGCTGTTTTTT
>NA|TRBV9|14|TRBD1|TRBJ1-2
CASRPGTGGSGYTF
TGTGCCAGCAGGCCCGGGACAGGGGGCAGTGGCTACACCTTC
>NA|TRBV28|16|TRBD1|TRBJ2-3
CASSAEGQGYLDTQYF
TGTGCCAGCAGTGCCGAGGGACAGGGGTATTTAGATACGCAGTATTTT